These 6 T cell receptor beta chains were sequenced from one sample in a study of Ad26.COV2.S vaccination and SARS-CoV-2 variants. TCRdb's table, derived via immunoSEQ multiplex PCR, lists solely in-frame clones and lacks some. Seen here are roughly 320,000 clones, around 84% observed once, and the top ten hold 1.5% to 2%. Documented treatment: roughly 19 received Ad26.COV2.S at low or high dose, single or two shots; 5 received placebo; per-sample allocation not given. All samples were drawn on day 63, counting from the first vaccine or placebo injection. The sequencing used peripheral blood, collected in a trial of Ad26.COV2.S vaccine versus placebo. Every receptor here comes from a person aged 18-60 years who received the Ad26.COV2.S COVID-19 vaccine or a placebo.

The chain recombines TRBV5-5 with TRBJ2-3, with TRBD1 as a possible D gene (6 bases). The V and J ends lost 3 bases and 3 bases respectively, with 17 bases between them. The CDR3 totals 16 residues. CDR1 is SGHKS and CDR2 is YYEKEE in the germline V gene (reference sequence). The CDR3 spells CASSSIQGRGTDTQYF. The CDR3 DNA sequence: TGTGCCAGCAGCTCGATACAGGGAAGGGGAACAGATACGCAGTATTTT.

This chain links TRBV28 with TRBJ1-1; no reliable D call. Trimming left V 2 bases short and J 9 bases short, with 10 bases between. This CDR3 comprises 12 residues. Germline V lookup: CDR1 MDHEN, CDR2 SYDVKM. The CDR3 DNA follows: TGTGCCAGCAGTTTACCGGGTTTTAAAGCTTTCTTT. Its translation is CASSLPGFKAFF.

This clone was recorded once. The V call is TRBV4-1, the J call TRBJ1-3; 8 bases are shared with TRBD1. Looked up from germline, CDR1 is MGHRA and CDR2 is YSYEKL. The CDR3 totals 15 residues. Trimming removed 3 bases from V and 7 bases from J; junction bases left unmatched: 8. The chain's CDR3 is CASSQAQTGVNTIYF. CDR3 nucleotides: TGCGCCAGCAGCCAGGCACAGACAGGGGTGAACACCATATATTTT.

The chain combines TRBV5-1 with TRBJ2-3; 8 nucleotides agree with TRBD1. Germline V gene lookup returns CDR1 SGHRS and CDR2 YFSETQ. V was pared by 0 bases and J by 4 bases, with 4 bases of the junction left unmatched. This CDR3 has 15 amino acids. CDR3: CASSLGQGSSDTQYF. The CDR3, as DNA: TGCGCCAGCAGCTTGGGACAGGGGAGCTCAGATACGCAGTATTTT.

This chain joins TRBV10-3 and TRBJ2-7; a weak D match, TRBD2 (5 bases). CDR3 length: 15 residues. The germline V gene has CDR1 ENHRY and CDR2 SYGVKD. V lost 3 bases to trimming and J lost 2 bases, with 14 bases between them. CDR3 sequence reads: CAISDWERSAYEQYF. The CDR3 DNA follows: TGTGCCATCAGTGATTGGGAGCGGTCCGCCTACGAGCAGTACTTC.

This clone was detected only once. The chain joins TRBV12-3 or TRBV12-4 to TRBJ1-2; D call uncertain. This CDR3 has 13 residues. V lost 4 bases, J lost 9 bases, and 15 bases lay in between. The CDR3 DNA is TGTGCCAGCAGTTCCCAGACCCCCGGCAGCTACACCTTC. The encoded protein is CASSSQTPGSYTF.